This T cell receptor beta chain emerged from a study of blood T cell repertoires in COVID-19 (dated by TCRdb to about 2020). Describing the broader study: The collaborator samples originated in the United States, Italy and Spain and spanned the acute and convalescent phases of COVID-19. The prospective study material was composed of cDNA or gDNA derived from T cells, B-cell-depleted T cells, or PBMCs. Subjects who had been exposed to COVID-19, were actively infected with it, or had recovered from it provided the deeply sampled blood TCRbeta repertoires that made up the dataset. The repertoires were made available in a free public database intended to serve as a resource for research on the immune response to SARS-CoV-2. Samples were obtained from the ongoing ImmuneRACE study (first 160 participants) and from over 1,000 subjects provided by 6 global collaborators. A de-identified subject ID, COVID-19 status, age in years and sex were almost always included in the sample metadata. HLA class I and class II types, where available, came from metadata supplied by the sample provider rather than from assay-based typing. Study-level results and caveats: How much clinical and demographic metadata was included differed by source and by participant, and the metadata was provided uncurated.

The immunoSEQ Assay, a bias-controlled multiplex PCR, was used to amplify TCRbeta CDR3 regions from genomic DNA. From the authors' description of their analysis: Nucleated cell counts per sample were estimated from amplification of reference gene primers within the assay. To quantify the absolute abundance of each unique TCRbeta CDR3 rearrangement, sequence reads were collapsed and filtered. For each sample, productive Simpson clonality was calculated by taking the square root of Simpson's diversity index across productive rearrangements. In its TCRdb copy, this immuneACCESS table keeps in-frame sequences only and misses some clones. Where compared with another copy, unresolved V genes explain less than half of these, and the others have no known cause. The V and J calls and clone size are taken from that table; D and trimming were inferred from the DNA. This sample has roughly 420,000 clones in its table, and around 87% of those were observed once. Jointly, the top ten make up about 0.89% of the sample.

Reading the germline V gene gives CDR1 KGHDR and CDR2 SFDVKD. The CDR3 runs 15 residues from the cysteine to the phenylalanine. This entry keeps only the CDR3 DNA: 45 bases, framed from base 1. Trimming takes 3 bases from V and 8 bases from J, and the germline ends sit 15 bases apart. Participants in the prospective study were enrolled through a virtual design, were aged about 18 to 89 years, and lived in roughly 24 United States geographic areas. Cohort assignment in the prospective study relied on participant-reported clinical history from a screening survey and a study questionnaire. In the prospective study, whole blood, serum and a nasopharyngeal or oropharyngeal swab were collected from each participant by mobile phlebotomists. Prospective study participants could optionally give additional blood draws and questionnaires over an approximately 2-month period. Before DNA extraction, prospective study blood samples were shipped either frozen or at room temperature.

Concerning this clone: Its antigen is unknown. No base-level quality is on record; no much larger clone is a single base apart.

The chain is encoded by TRBV24-1 joined to TRBJ1-4; the D gene is not confidently resolved. Sequencing was done on a sample of PBMCs or T cells enriched from blood (not recorded which). The source of this sequence is a woman in her thirties with acute COVID-19. CDR3 loop: CATSDSLAEGEKLFF. The DNA reads as follows: TGTGCCACCAGTGATAGTCTTGCAGAGGGCGAAAAACTGTTTTTT.